Given below is one TCR beta chain in context. Sequencing was performed with immunoSEQ multiplex PCR; in TCRdb, only in-frame clones are kept and a portion is missing. The sample has about 120,000 clones; roughly 90% are singletons. This sample is part of a study of T cell responses to AZD1222 COVID-19 vaccine. Trimming cost V 0 bases and J 2 bases; bases outside gene matches: 4. CDR1 and CDR2 from the germline V gene are SGHNT and YYREEE (reference sequence). The CDR3 contains 16 residues. This clonotype was obtained from an adult in good health. The chain couples TRBV5-4 to TRBJ2-1, with 8 positions matching TRBD1. Sample: peripheral blood, taken on day 0 of AZD1222 vaccination. The CDR3 spells CASSLADRAPYNEQFF. As DNA, the CDR3 is TGTGCCAGCAGCTTGGCGGACAGGGCCCCCTACAATGAGCAGTTCTTC.